This TCR beta chain comes out of a study of beta chain features in type 1 diabetes. Study observations and caveats: Within each of all four CD4+ subsets, Type 1 diabetes patients had TCRB CDR3s that were moderately but significantly shorter. Naive, central memory and regulatory TCRB repertoires appeared more similar among patients than healthy donors.

There are a few counts of this clone. Antigen: not known. This CDR3 has 16 amino acids. Germline V CDR1 and CDR2: MDHEN, SYDVKM. Deletions cut 3 bases from V and 1 base from J, with 13 bases between. The entirety of the isolated RNA underwent reverse transcription, so expressed TCRB transcripts were sequenced. Sequenced by immunoSEQ multiplex PCR; TCRdb stores in-frame clones only, minus some. The sample records approximately 270,000 clones, approximately 14% being singletons. This receptor was obtained from a man aged 25 to 45 with type 1 diabetes. V and J are TRBV28 and TRBJ2-4, with a tentative D call TRBD2 (6 bases). What was sequenced was naive CD4+ T cells from blood. For the CDR3, the DNA is TGTGCCAGCAGTTTGATCGGGAGCGAGGCCAAAAACATTCAGTACTTC. Amino acid sequence: CASSLIGSEAKNIQYF.